The entry that follows covers one T cell receptor beta chain sequence. This clonotype appeared a few times. The target of this receptor is not known. Base qualities are not provided; no much larger clone lies one nucleotide away. The V end loses 4 bases and the J end loses 2 bases, and a stretch of 10 bases separates them. CDR1 and CDR2 are read off the germline V gene as SGHRS and YFSETQ. Including cysteine and phenylalanine, the CDR3 has 14 amino acids. Solely the CDR3 DNA is kept, with 42 bases framed from the first base. The sample is drawn from a study of neurological immune-mediated disorders (dated by TCRdb to between 2019 and 2020). For the wider study: Of the roughly 34 multiple sclerosis patients, roughly 30 had relapsing-remitting MS and 3 had secondary progressive MS. The study compared peripheral blood TCR-beta repertoires of HTLV-I-associated myelopathy (HAM/TSP) patients, multiple sclerosis patients and healthy controls using UMI-based sequencing. The approximately 110 TCR-beta libraries covered PBMC samples along with longitudinal samples, technical triplicates, and paired sorted CD4+ and CD8+ T-cell subsets. Of the approximately 70 subjects in the cohort, about 14 were HAM/TSP patients, roughly 35 were multiple sclerosis patients, and approximately 20 were healthy controls. Here is what the overall study found, with its caveats: TCR clonal expansion was greatest in HAM/TSP patients and smallest in MS patients, who ranked below even healthy controls. Expanded clones from different subjects shared no identical CDR3 amino acid sequences, which suggests that TCR-beta repertoires were private in all groups. No association of the MS cluster with clinical or MRI features was observed, and the need for larger cohorts was stated by the authors. In a phylogenetic analysis, the repertoires of 18 out of 34 MS patients fell into a single cluster of related CDR3 sequences, pointing to a possible signature at the repertoire level.

cDNA was synthesized by template-switch 5'RACE using a primer with a 10-nucleotide random unique molecular identifier that tagged each TCR transcript. Each sequencing run produced over 180 million TCR-beta sequences covering 15-18 subjects. Total RNA was extracted with the RNeasy kit. Using the KAPA Real-time Library Amplification kit, TCR-beta VDJ regions were amplified with primers for the TCR constant region and the 5'RACE anchor. Sample indexes and Illumina adaptors were added in a first PCR, and a second PCR then increased library yield. After purification with Ampure beads, the TCR product of roughly 650 bp was size-selected on a 2% E-gel SizeSelection system. Library quality was checked on a Bioanalyzer, concentration was measured with Qubit, and libraries were quantified with the Kapa Library Quantification kit before pooling. An Illumina HiSeq 2500 sequenced the libraries paired-end 2 x 150 bp. To increase sequence diversity, about 23-32% phiX was spiked into each library pool. The authors' pipeline ran thus. Quality-filtered reads were processed with the UMI-based MiGEC pipeline, which removed over 75% of raw TCR sequences during error correction. IMGT germline references were used for aligning VDJ genes, and each clonotype was defined as a unique CDR3 amino acid sequence together with its V-J genes. Clonal expansion, Shannon diversity and CDR3 relatedness (CalcPairwiseDistances, ClusterSamples) were evaluated with VDJtools, and phylogenetic trees were built with CLCbio workbench. Using coefficient-of-variation modelling across technical triplicates, the study counted a clone as expanded if it had at least 8 unique UMIs. TCRdb reworked the public reads: Q25 trimming with fastp, MiXCR clone assembly, productive beta chains retained. All rows with the same CDR3 protein become a single entry with the most common DNA and genes. The V and J calls were not made by the authors but by TCRdb's processing. The sample table shows approximately 59,000 distinct CDR3 sequences, and around 5.1% are seen once. The top ten clonotypes cover roughly 5.7% of the sample.

Unsorted PBMC libraries were generated from 2 million PBMCs stored in RNAlater at -80 °C until RNA extraction. The multiple sclerosis patients were enrolled in a US clinical protocol that evaluated disease progression with magnetic resonance imaging. PBMCs were separated from peripheral blood using Ficoll-Hypaque density gradient centrifugation and then cryopreserved in liquid nitrogen. The chain uses TRBV5-1 and TRBJ1-3, with the D segment identity uncertain. Input material: PBMCs. The clonotype originates from a human donor with multiple sclerosis. The donor label of this sample is uncertain. The nucleotide sequence is TGCGCCAGCAGCGCTGGAATAGCTGGAAACACCATATATTTT. Its amino acids are CASSAGIAGNTIYF.